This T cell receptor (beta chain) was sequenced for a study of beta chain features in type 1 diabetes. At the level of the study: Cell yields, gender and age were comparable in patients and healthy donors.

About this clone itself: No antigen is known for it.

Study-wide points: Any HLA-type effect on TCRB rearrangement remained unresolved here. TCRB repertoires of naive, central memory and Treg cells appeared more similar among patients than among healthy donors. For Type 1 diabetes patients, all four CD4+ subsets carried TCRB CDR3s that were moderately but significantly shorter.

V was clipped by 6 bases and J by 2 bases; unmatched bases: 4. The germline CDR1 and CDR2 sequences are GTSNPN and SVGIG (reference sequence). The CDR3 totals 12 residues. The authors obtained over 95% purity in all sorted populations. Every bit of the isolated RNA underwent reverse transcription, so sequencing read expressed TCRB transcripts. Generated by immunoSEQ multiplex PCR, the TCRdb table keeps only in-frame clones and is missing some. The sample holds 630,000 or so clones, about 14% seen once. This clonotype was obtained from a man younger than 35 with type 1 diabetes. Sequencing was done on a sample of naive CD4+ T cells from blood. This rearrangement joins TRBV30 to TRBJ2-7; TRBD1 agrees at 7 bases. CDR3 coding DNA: TGTGCCTGCCGGGACAGCACCTACGAGCAGTACTTC. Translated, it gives CACRDSTYEQYF.